This passage covers 25 T cell receptor beta chains from one sample sequenced in a study of T cell responses to AZD1222 COVID-19 vaccine. The protocol was immunoSEQ multiplex PCR, while the TCRdb copy is restricted to in-frame clones and leaves out a portion. The data contain over 100,000 clones, about nine tenths of them seen just once; the ten biggest clones take up 2% to 2.5%. The sequencing used peripheral blood, collected on day 0 of AZD1222 vaccination. These receptors were obtained from an adult in good health.

The V gene is TRBV5-6, the J gene TRBJ1-5, with D unresolved. The V end was cut by 4 bases, the J end by 3 bases, with 17 bases between. In germline, CDR1 is SGHDT, CDR2 YYEEEE. The CDR3 loop spans 16 amino acids. CDR3 residues: CASSLRRGANNQPQHF. The CDR3 nucleotides read TGTGCCAGCAGCCTCCGCCGGGGAGCTAACAATCAGCCCCAGCATTTT.

This clone has just a few counts. The chain uses TRBV30 and TRBJ1-2, with 8 bases lining up with TRBD1. V gave up 1 base and J gave up 6 bases; unmatched junction bases: 4. This CDR3 spans 13 amino acids. CDR1 and CDR2 (germline): GTSNPN, SVGIG (reference sequence). CDR3 sequence: CAWSATGDNGYTF. DNA of the CDR3: TGTGCCTGGAGTGCGACAGGGGATAATGGCTACACCTTC.

J is TRBJ2-7 and V is TRBV28; 7 bases line up with TRBD1. The CDR3 covers 18 residues. Unmatched junction bases numbered 18, after V lost 5 bases and J lost 2 bases. The germline CDR1 and CDR2 sequences are MDHEN and SYDVKM. CDR3 coding DNA: TGTGCCAGCAGTCCCCTTTACAGGGGAGACCCTAGTCCCTACGAGCAGTACTTC. Residues: CASSPLYRGDPSPYEQYF.

This sequence joins TRBV7-2 and TRBJ1-2, with D possibly matching TRBD1 (6 bases). CDR1 and CDR2 (germline): SGHTA, FQGNSA. V was trimmed by 1 base and J by 4 bases, leaving 13 bases between them. The CDR3 has 15 amino acids. CDR3: CASSLGGGSFYGYTF. The CDR3 DNA sequence: TGTGCCAGCAGCTTAGGAGGGGGTTCCTTCTATGGCTACACCTTC.

The rearrangement links TRBV9 to TRBJ2-7; D possibly corresponds to TRBD2 (6 bases). Germline CDR1 is SGDLS and CDR2 is YYNGEE. Trimming left V 1 base short and J 5 bases short, with 13 bases between. This CDR3 comprises 14 residues. CDR3 region: CASSVTSSSHEQYF. CDR3 bases: TGTGCCAGCAGCGTAACTAGCTCAAGCCACGAGCAGTACTTC. The complete variable domain, with remaining parts taken from reference TRBV9 and TRBJ2-7, reads DSGVTQTPKHLITATGQRVTLRCSPRSGDLSVYWYQQSLDQGLQFLIQYYNGEERAKGNILERFSAQQFPDLHSELNLSSLELGDSALYFCASSVTSSSHEQYFGPGTRLTVT.

The genes are TRBV5-6 and TRBJ2-5; maybe TRBD1 (6 bases). Per germline, CDR1 SGHDT and CDR2 YYEEEE. CDR3 length: 14 residues. V lost 3 bases, J lost 0 bases, and 9 bases lay in between. CDR3 loop: CASSYQGYQETQYF. CDR3 bases: TGTGCCAGCAGCTATCAGGGGTACCAAGAGACCCAGTACTTC.

The CDR3 sequence: CATSRGGVGQGQETQYF. CDR3 DNA sequence: TGTGCCACCAGCAGAGGGGGCGTAGGGCAGGGCCAAGAGACCCAGTACTTC. The V and J genes are TRBV15 and TRBJ2-5; possibly TRBD1 for D (5 bases). CDR3 size: 17 residues. Trimming took off 1 base at V and 1 base at J, with 16 bases between the two ends. Germline CDR1 reads LNHNV; CDR2 reads YYDKDF (reference sequence).

In the case of this clone: The same CDR3 arises from other DNA sequences in this sample as well. The CDR3 sequence: CASSLDSFNSPLHF. The DNA for the CDR3 is TGCGCCAGCAGCTTGGACAGCTTCAATTCACCCCTCCACTTT. The rearrangement links TRBV5-1 to TRBJ1-6; D is undetermined. Germline V lookup: CDR1 SGHRS, CDR2 YFSETQ. The CDR3 has 14 amino acids. V shed 0 bases and J shed 7 bases, with 8 bases lying between them. The variable domain in full, completed from reference TRBV5-1 and TRBJ1-6, reads KAGVTQTPRYLIKTRGQQVTLSCSPISGHRSVSWYQQTPGQGLQFLFEYFSETQRNKGNFPGRFSGRQFSNSRSEMNVSTLELGDSALYLCASSLDSFNSPLHFGNGTRLTVT.

The chain joins TRBV9 to TRBJ1-2; D may be TRBD1 (5 bases). The V end lost 0 bases, the J end lost 4 bases, and 10 bases lay between the germline ends. Germline lookup yields CDR1 SGDLS and CDR2 YYNGEE. This CDR3 has 14 amino acids. CDR3 loop: CASSVVDRPYGYTF. DNA for the CDR3: TGTGCCAGCAGCGTAGTAGACAGACCCTATGGCTACACCTTC.

The chain links TRBV28 to TRBJ2-7; 13 positions match TRBD2. CDR1 is MDHEN, CDR2 SYDVKM, per germline. The CDR3 extends over 16 amino acids. Unmatched junction bases numbered 7, after V lost 5 bases and J lost 3 bases. CDR3 sequence: CASSPWTSGSFYEQYF. In DNA form, the CDR3 reads TGTGCCAGCAGTCCGTGGACTAGCGGGAGCTTCTACGAGCAGTACTTC.

This chain uses TRBV29-1 with TRBJ2-7; D is perhaps TRBD1 (6 bases). The V gene's germline CDR1 is SQVTM and CDR2 ANQGSEA. This CDR3 spans 14 amino acids. Trimming shortened V by 4 bases and J by 6 bases, and 19 bases separated the two germline ends. The CDR3: CSVGLRPGEGEQYF. The DNA of the CDR3 is TGCAGCGTTGGACTCCGACCAGGGGAAGGCGAGCAGTACTTC.

This clone was recorded only once. The gene calls are TRBV20-1 and TRBJ1-2; D is uncertain. V lost 5 bases to trimming and J lost 8 bases, with 12 bases between them. CDR1 is DFQATT, CDR2 SNEGSKA, per germline (reference sequence). The CDR3 is 11 amino acids. The CDR3 nucleotides read TGCAGTGCTTCAGGCACGGACGGCTACACCTTC. Its protein is CSASGTDGYTF.

The table lists this clone with a count of one. The chain combines TRBV24-1 with TRBJ2-5; TRBD1 matches at 8 bases. J was trimmed by 4 bases and V by 3 bases; bases with no gene match: 9. This CDR3 is built from 16 residues. CDR1 KGHDR and CDR2 SFDVKD come from the germline V gene. CDR3 sequence: CATSDPSRGRGETQYF. The CDR3 nucleotides are TGTGCCACCAGTGATCCTTCCAGGGGGCGCGGAGAGACCCAGTACTTC.

The chain combines TRBV19 with TRBJ2-6; TRBD1 agrees at 11 bases. Germline V gene data show CDR1 as LNHDA and CDR2 as SQIVND (reference sequence). With V trimmed by 7 bases and J by 1 base, 9 bases remained unmatched. This CDR3 spans 18 amino acids. The DNA for the CDR3 is TGTGCCAGTACCACTGGGGGACAGGGGGGTTCTGGGGCCAACGTCCTGACTTTC. Encoded protein: CASTTGGQGGSGANVLTF.

This clone was seen once. The chain couples TRBV28 to TRBJ1-1, with TRBD1 as a possible D gene (5 bases). The V gene's germline CDR1 is MDHEN and CDR2 SYDVKM. The CDR3 contains 13 residues. The V end lost 3 bases, the J end lost 5 bases, and 10 bases lay between the germline ends. In nucleotides, the CDR3 is TGTGCCAGCAGTTTGAAGGGGCAAACTGAAGCTTTCTTT. It codes for CASSLKGQTEAFF.

This chain uses TRBV19 with TRBJ2-1, with D tentatively TRBD1 (6 bases). V lost 4 bases, J lost 4 bases, and 17 bases lay in between. The CDR3 spans 16 residues. Germline V gene lookup returns CDR1 LNHDA and CDR2 SQIVND (reference sequence). As DNA, the CDR3 is TGTGCCAGTAGTAGGGCTCGGACAGACTTATACAATGAGCAGTTCTTC. Translating gives CASSRARTDLYNEQFF.

This chain joins TRBV6-6 and TRBJ2-5; no clear D gene. CDR3 length: 13 amino acids. Trimming removed 5 bases from V and 5 bases from J, with 12 bases in between. Germline CDR1 is MNHNY and CDR2 is SVGAGI (reference sequence). This CDR3 is CASSRSVWETQYF. In DNA form, the CDR3 reads TGTGCCAGCAGTCGGTCAGTTTGGGAGACCCAGTACTTC.

V is TRBV28 and J is TRBJ2-7, with a tentative D call TRBD1 (5 bases). V lost 5 bases, J lost 0 bases, and 14 bases lay in between. The CDR3 contains 15 residues. Per germline, CDR1 MDHEN and CDR2 SYDVKM. CDR3 nucleotide sequence: TGTGCCAGCAGTACCGACGGCAGGGCCTCCTACGAGCAGTACTTC. Translation gives CASSTDGRASYEQYF.

V and J are TRBV28 and TRBJ1-2; D gene ambiguous. Trimming shortened V by 9 bases and J by 2 bases, and 19 bases separated the two germline ends. This CDR3 has 15 amino acids. CDR1 is MDHEN, CDR2 SYDVKM, per germline. The CDR3 sequence is CASHRSGKSNYGYTF. The CDR3 DNA reads as TGTGCCAGTCATAGGTCGGGCAAGTCAAACTATGGCTACACCTTC.

The rearrangement links TRBV7-3 to TRBJ2-1; no firm D call. Trimming left V 5 bases short and J 9 bases short, with 14 bases between. The CDR3 has 13 amino acids. In germline, CDR1 is SGHTA, CDR2 FQGTGA. CDR3 protein: CASSPQSVGEQFF. The CDR3 coding sequence is TGTGCCAGCAGCCCCCAGTCCGTGGGTGAGCAGTTCTTC.

This clone came up once. V and J are TRBV30 and TRBJ1-6; a possible D gene is TRBD1 (6 bases). Trimming left V 5 bases short and J 1 base short, with 15 bases between. The CDR3 is made up of 16 amino acids. Germline V CDR1 and CDR2: GTSNPN, SVGIG (reference sequence). The CDR3 here is CAWERQGSSYNSPLHF. For the CDR3, the DNA is TGTGCCTGGGAGAGGCAGGGGAGTTCCTATAATTCACCCCTCCACTTT.

The chain uses TRBV11-2 and TRBJ2-3; no reliable D call. Germline V gene lookup returns CDR1 SGHAT and CDR2 FQNNGV. V gave up 0 bases and J gave up 7 bases, with 11 bases separating them. There are 14 residues in the CDR3. The DNA for the CDR3 is TGTGCCAGCAGCTTAGAGGGTATCGCGAATACGCAGTATTTT. Translated: CASSLEGIANTQYF.

This chain links TRBV5-1 with TRBJ1-1; D call uncertain. Per the germline V gene, CDR1 is SGHRS and CDR2 is YFSETQ. This CDR3 spans 13 amino acids. V was trimmed by 1 base and J by 2 bases, leaving 6 bases between them. CDR3 DNA sequence: TGCGCCAGCAGCTTGCAGGACAACACTGAAGCTTTCTTT. This codes for CASSLQDNTEAFF.

V is TRBV7-8 and J is TRBJ1-1; 10 nucleotides agree with TRBD1. The CDR3 is 15 amino acids. Germline loops: CDR1 SGHVS, CDR2 FQNEAQ. Germline trimming cut 5 bases from V and 5 bases from J; bases unmatched to any gene: 8. DNA of the CDR3: TGTGCCAGCAGCCTCAAGGGGGACAGGGGAACTGAAGCTTTCTTT. It is translated as CASSLKGDRGTEAFF.

J is TRBJ1-1 and V is TRBV3-1 (or the pseudogene TRBV3-2); 9 bases match TRBD1. CDR3 length: 16 residues. Germline V gene lookup returns CDR1 LGHDT and CDR2 YNNKEL (reference sequence). V was clipped by 4 bases and J by 0 bases; unmatched bases: 6. CDR3 sequence (DNA): TGTGCCAGCAGCCCCGGGACAGGGAATATGAACACTGAAGCTTTCTTT. Translation gives CASSPGTGNMNTEAFF.